This is a list of T cell receptor beta chains from one sample in a study of cytomegalovirus exposure and HLA in healthy donors. Clones were read by immunoSEQ multiplex PCR, and TCRdb kept only the in-frame ones, dropping some. Among more than 90,000 clones, approximately 85% were seen once, and the ten largest hold 3.5% to 5%. Material: PBMCs. The receptors stem from a man aged 25-45 years in good health and CMV-seronegative. CDR3s include the opening cysteine and the closing phenylalanine or tryptophan.

v_gene: TRBV5-1; j_gene: TRBJ1-1; CDR3aa: CASSLGNRAANTEAFF
v_gene: TRBV28; j_gene: TRBJ2-7; CDR3aa: CASRINRGRGNEQYF
v_gene: TRBV6-6; j_gene: TRBJ2-3; CDR3aa: CASGGGSPTDTQYF
v_gene: TRBV5-1; j_gene: TRBJ2-3; CDR3aa: CASIAGTGVQDTQYF
v_gene: TRBV7-8; j_gene: TRBJ1-2; CDR3aa: CASSLRQGDGYTF
v_gene: TRBV2; j_gene: TRBJ1-5; CDR3aa: CASNDKTGVEQPQHF
v_gene: TRBV9; j_gene: TRBJ2-3; CDR3aa: CASSGEGLAGIPDTQYF
v_gene: TRBV19; j_gene: TRBJ2-7; CDR3aa: CASSMGRAYEQYF
v_gene: TRBV5-4; j_gene: TRBJ2-1; CDR3aa: CASSPQRGYNEQFF
v_gene: TRBV4-1; j_gene: TRBJ2-7; CDR3aa: CASSKGLGGKSYEQYF
v_gene: TRBV5-6; j_gene: TRBJ1-1; CDR3aa: CASSLGSGNTEAFF
v_gene: TRBV5-1; j_gene: TRBJ2-7; CDR3aa: CASSPMRAGGLDEQYF
v_gene: TRBV6-1; j_gene: TRBJ1-5; CDR3aa: CAEGQGASQPQHF
v_gene: TRBV28; j_gene: TRBJ2-2; CDR3aa: CASRPRGLAGGPITGELFF
v_gene: TRBV28; j_gene: TRBJ2-3; CDR3aa: CASSLFNSGLRRGSTDTQYF
v_gene: TRBV30; j_gene: TRBJ1-4; CDR3aa: CAWSVIGQGGGKLFF
v_gene: TRBV7-9; j_gene: TRBJ2-7; CDR3aa: CASSFPGLAGGVLFYEQYF
v_gene: TRBV7-8; j_gene: TRBJ1-2; CDR3aa: CASSSRDIRLSGYTF
v_gene: TRBV28; j_gene: TRBJ1-3; CDR3aa: CASSFRGGGNTIYF
v_gene: TRBV28; j_gene: TRBJ2-5; CDR3aa: CASSLGQLETQYF
v_gene: TRBV9; j_gene: TRBJ2-3; CDR3aa: CASSFSGGSTDTQYF
v_gene: TRBV6-6; j_gene: TRBJ1-6; CDR3aa: CASDPALGSPLHF
v_gene: TRBV5-4; j_gene: TRBJ1-1; CDR3aa: CASSPGTGGITEAFF
v_gene: TRBV7-9; j_gene: TRBJ1-1; CDR3aa: CASSRGQFATTEAFF
v_gene: TRBV28; j_gene: TRBJ1-5; CDR3aa: CASSLGLTIRPQHF
v_gene: TRBV10-3; j_gene: TRBJ1-2; CDR3aa: CAISESSEGYTF
v_gene: TRBV14; j_gene: TRBJ1-1; CDR3aa: CASSQPRTVGTEAFF
v_gene: TRBV28; j_gene: TRBJ2-1; CDR3aa: CASSLEGGAAYNEQFF
v_gene: TRBV7-3; j_gene: TRBJ2-3; CDR3aa: CASSLTTTTDTQYF
v_gene: TRBV25-1; j_gene: TRBJ2-5; CDR3aa: CASSVNEYQETQYF
v_gene: TRBV27; j_gene: TRBJ2-7; CDR3aa: CASSFGTSASEQYF
v_gene: TRBV7-2; j_gene: TRBJ2-7; CDR3aa: CASSLYYPGHEQYF
v_gene: TRBV4-1; j_gene: TRBJ2-2; CDR3aa: CASSQDRMGGGSRTGELFF
v_gene: TRBV28; j_gene: TRBJ2-7; CDR3aa: CASGPAGYEQYF
v_gene: TRBV28; j_gene: TRBJ1-2; CDR3aa: CATRTGINYGYTF
v_gene: TRBV30; j_gene: TRBJ1-5; CDR3aa: CAWSVRRNQPQHF
v_gene: TRBV5-1; j_gene: TRBJ1-1; CDR3aa: CASSWDRTGKSNTEAFF
v_gene: TRBV19; j_gene: TRBJ1-1; CDR3aa: CASRIQGNTEAFF
v_gene: TRBV19; j_gene: TRBJ2-2; CDR3aa: CAIGDSPRGELFF
v_gene: TRBV18; j_gene: TRBJ2-2; CDR3aa: CASSRSLQGVITNTGELFF
v_gene: TRBV6-5; j_gene: TRBJ2-7; CDR3aa: CASRRGTASSYEQYF
v_gene: TRBV9; j_gene: TRBJ2-1; CDR3aa: CASSEGLAGAAPYNEQFF
v_gene: TRBV29-1; j_gene: TRBJ1-2; CDR3aa: CSVEVQTYGYTF
v_gene: TRBV5-4; j_gene: TRBJ1-2; CDR3aa: CASSSQMDSTRYGYTF
v_gene: TRBV7-9; j_gene: TRBJ2-6; CDR3aa: CASSLEGRAGANVLTF